This TCR beta chain was recorded in a study of blood T cells in healthy people across ages. Germline assignment: CDR1 SQVTM and CDR2 ANQGSEA. The CDR3 is 15 residues long. Together with a sample-barcoded 5' primer, a J-beta primer mix was included in a second PCR lasting roughly 6 to 12 cycles. TCRdb analysed the 5' RACE reads with MiXCR anew, one entry per CDR3 protein. The sample lists about 640,000 distinct CDR3 sequences; approximately 50% were seen once. In its sample, this clonotype was seen once. The origin of this receptor is a man aged 60 to 75 in good health. Sequenced material: blood. V gene TRBV29-1 combines with J gene TRBJ2-1; 14 positions agree with TRBD2. The last part of the DNA fits TRBJ2-7 better; the J call may be wrong. The CDR3 is CSVTGTSGGHNEQYF. CDR3 bases: TGCAGCGTAACCGGGACTAGCGGGGGACACAATGAGCAGTACTTC.